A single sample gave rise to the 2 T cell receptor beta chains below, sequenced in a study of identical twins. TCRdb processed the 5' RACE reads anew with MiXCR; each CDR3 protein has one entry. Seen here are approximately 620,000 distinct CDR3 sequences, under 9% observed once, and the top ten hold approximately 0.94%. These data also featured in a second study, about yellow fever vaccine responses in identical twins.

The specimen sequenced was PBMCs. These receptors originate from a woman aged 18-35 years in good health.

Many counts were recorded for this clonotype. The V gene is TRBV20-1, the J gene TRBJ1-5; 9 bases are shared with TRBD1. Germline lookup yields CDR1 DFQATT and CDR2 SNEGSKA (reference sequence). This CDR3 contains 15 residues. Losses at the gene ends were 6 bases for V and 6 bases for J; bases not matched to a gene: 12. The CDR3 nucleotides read TGCAGTGCCAAGAGTCCGGGACAGGGATCTCAGCCCCAGCATTTT. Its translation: CSAKSPGQGSQPQHF.

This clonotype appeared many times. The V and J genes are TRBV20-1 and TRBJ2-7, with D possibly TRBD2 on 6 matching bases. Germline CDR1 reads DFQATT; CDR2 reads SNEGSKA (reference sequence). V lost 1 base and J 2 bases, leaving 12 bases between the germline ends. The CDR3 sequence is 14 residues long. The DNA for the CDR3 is TGCAGTGCTAGAGTTCCCGGGAGTGCCTACGAGCAGTACTTC. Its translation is CSARVPGSAYEQYF.